This TCR beta chain was captured in a study of regulatory T cells in long-lasting Graves disease. Across the whole study: The term persistent Graves' disease signified upward of 5 years on antithyroid drugs with positive TSH receptor antibodies.

Time point specified: persistent/refractory GD, antithyroid drugs over 5 years with positive TRAb. The TCR library was prepared using RNA isolated from PBMCs. The sample holds a few counts of this clonotype. Its antigen is unidentified. Germline V lookup: CDR1 MDHEN, CDR2 SYDVKM. CDR3 length equals 17 residues. J gave up 0 bases and V 6 bases, and 10 bases lay outside the gene matches. Study observations and caveats: Favoring TRBV28, TRBJ1-2 and TRBJ2-5 was a feature seen in persistent disease. TCR diversity was lower in persistent Graves' patients (versus newly diagnosed ones).

Relying on iRepertoire HTBI primers and Arm-PCR of CDR3 regions, the team built TCR beta libraries. TCRdb ran MiXCR on the multiplex PCR reads and lists one entry per CDR3 protein. The sample has under 500,000 distinct CDR3 sequences; around 21% are singletons. This TCR was recovered from a female donor with Graves disease. The sequenced sample was peripheral blood mononuclear cells (PBMCs), obtained when the disease was refractory, from a patient treated with antithyroid drugs. The chain uses TRBV28 and TRBJ2-2; 7 bases align to TRBD1. The CDR3 nucleotides read TGTGCCAGCAGCACACAGGGGCTGGAACCGAACACCGGGGAGCTGTTTTTT. It translates to CASSTQGLEPNTGELFF.